This T cell receptor (beta chain) was obtained from a study of OX40 agonist ivuxolimab in advanced cancers. Study-wide background: The study enrolled dose-escalation patients with hepatocellular carcinoma, melanoma, renal cell or head and neck cancer. The group had a mean age of roughly 65 years, ranged from 23 to 79, and was 82.7% male.

Only in-frame clones appear in the TCRdb table, and some are missing; sequencing was by immunoSEQ multiplex PCR. Counted here are about 65,000 clones, about nine tenths occurring once; the ten biggest clones make up less than 0.4%. Germline V gene lookup returns CDR1 SEHNR and CDR2 FQNEAQ (reference sequence). The CDR3 contains 14 residues. The V and J ends lost 3 bases and 6 bases respectively, with 14 bases between them. The TCR originated in an adult with an advanced solid tumor such as melanoma, head and neck, liver or kidney cancer. Sample: CD4+ or CD8+ T cells sorted from blood, taken in a trial of the OX40 agonist ivuxolimab. The chain links TRBV7-9 to TRBJ1-1; D perhaps matches TRBD1 (6 bases). This CDR3 reads CASSFKGGRAEAFF. CDR3 DNA sequence: TGTGCCAGCAGCTTCAAGGGGGGAAGGGCTGAAGCTTTCTTT. Full variable domain (missing parts from reference TRBV7-9 and TRBJ1-1): DTGVSQNPRHKITKRGQNVTFRCDPISEHNRLYWYRQTLGQGPEFLTYFQNEAQLEKSRLLSDRFSAERPKGSFSTLEIQRTEQGDSAMYLCASSFKGGRAEAFFGQGTRLTVV.